Sequencing of this T cell receptor (beta chain) was carried out in a study of T cells after yellow fever vaccination. Trimming stripped 1 base from V and 10 bases from J, with 8 bases between. The germline V gene has CDR1 SGHTA and CDR2 FQGNSA. This CDR3 has 13 amino acids. TCRdb ran MiXCR on the 5' RACE reads and lists one entry per CDR3 protein. The table lists 160,000 or so distinct CDR3 sequences, about 7% of them singletons. The rearrangement links TRBV7-2 to TRBJ1-6; tentative D call: TRBD1 (5 bases). The clonotype originates from a man aged 18 to 29 who received the YFV17D yellow fever vaccine. The sequencing here drew on CD4+ T cells sorted from PBMCs, taken roughly 5 days after the first yellow fever vaccination. The CDR3 sequence is CASSLDPGSPLHF. CDR3 nucleotides: TGTGCCAGCAGCTTAGATCCAGGGTCACCCCTCCACTTT.